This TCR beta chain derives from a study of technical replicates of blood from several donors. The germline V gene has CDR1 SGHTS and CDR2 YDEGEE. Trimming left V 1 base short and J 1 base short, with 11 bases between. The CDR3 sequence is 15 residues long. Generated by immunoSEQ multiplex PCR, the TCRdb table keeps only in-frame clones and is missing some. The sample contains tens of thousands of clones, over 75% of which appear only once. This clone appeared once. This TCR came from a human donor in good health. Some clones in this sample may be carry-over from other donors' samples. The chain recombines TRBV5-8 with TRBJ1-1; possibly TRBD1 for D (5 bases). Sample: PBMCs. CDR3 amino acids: CASSLSGLRNTEAFF. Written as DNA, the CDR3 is TGTGCCAGCAGCTTGTCGGGACTCCGGAACACTGAAGCTTTCTTT.